This is a list of T cell receptor beta chains from one sample in a study of identical twins. One entry per CDR3 protein results from TCRdb running MiXCR on the 5' RACE reads. Of fewer than 500,000 distinct CDR3 sequences in the sample, roughly a quarter were seen once. These records were also assigned to another study, of T cells expressing NK-cell markers.

The material sequenced was CD4+ T cells sorted from blood. The source of these receptors is a woman aged 18 to 35 in good health. The CDR3 runs from the conserved cysteine through the conserved F or W. A D gene is named only where the DNA matches it firmly. Rows may omit the clone size; those that give it use once, few, many or a size class.

abundance: few
v_gene: TRBV6-6
j_gene: TRBJ2-2
d_gene: -
CDR3aa: CASTFGGGGALFF
CDR3nt: TGTGCCAGCACTTTCGGAGGAGGCGGGGCGCTGTTTTTT

abundance: -
v_gene: TRBV6-5
j_gene: TRBJ1-2
d_gene: -
CDR3aa: CASSYRPTPNYGYTF
CDR3nt: TGTGCCAGCAGTTACCGACCGACTCCTAACTATGGCTACACCTTC

abundance: -
v_gene: TRBV10-3
j_gene: TRBJ1-5
d_gene: -
CDR3aa: CAISESGNSNQPQHF
CDR3nt: TGTGCCATCAGTGAGTCAGGAAATAGCAATCAGCCCCAGCATTTT

abundance: -
v_gene: TRBV20-1
j_gene: TRBJ2-3
d_gene: TRBD1
CDR3aa: CSARKQGGSDTQYF
CDR3nt: TGCAGTGCTAGGAAACAGGGGGGTTCGGATACGCAGTATTTT

abundance: -
v_gene: TRBV7-8
j_gene: TRBJ2-2
d_gene: -
CDR3aa: CASSLVTATGELFF
CDR3nt: TGTGCCAGCAGCTTAGTGACAGCCACCGGGGAGCTGTTTTTT

abundance: -
v_gene: TRBV3-1
j_gene: TRBJ2-1
d_gene: -
CDR3aa: CASSRLNGDEQFF
CDR3nt: TGTGCCAGCAGCCGTCTGAATGGCGATGAGCAGTTCTTC

abundance: -
v_gene: TRBV5-1
j_gene: TRBJ2-2
d_gene: TRBD1
CDR3aa: CASNQDRANTGELFF
CDR3nt: TGCGCCAGCAATCAGGACAGGGCGAACACCGGGGAGCTGTTTTTT

abundance: -
v_gene: TRBV6-2/TRBV6-3
j_gene: TRBJ2-5
d_gene: -
CDR3aa: CANTDTPEGTQYF
CDR3nt: TGTGCCAACACGGACACCCCAGAGGGGACCCAGTACTTC

abundance: many
v_gene: TRBV29-1
j_gene: TRBJ2-1
d_gene: TRBD2
CDR3aa: CSVARGGGNEQFF
CDR3nt: TGCAGCGTTGCTCGCGGGGGGGGAAATGAGCAGTTCTTC

abundance: few
v_gene: TRBV4-3
j_gene: TRBJ1-6
d_gene: TRBD1
CDR3aa: CASSQEIGRGTNSPLHF
CDR3nt: TGCGCCAGCAGCCAAGAGATTGGCAGGGGGACCAATTCACCCCTCCACTTT

abundance: -
v_gene: TRBV29-1
j_gene: TRBJ1-5
d_gene: -
CDR3aa: CSVMFAGLEPQHF
CDR3nt: TGCAGCGTTATGTTTGCGGGGTTGGAGCCCCAGCATTTT

abundance: few
v_gene: TRBV6-5
j_gene: TRBJ2-2
d_gene: -
CDR3aa: CASSYDATPNTGELFF
CDR3nt: TGTGCCAGCAGTTACGACGCTACTCCTAACACCGGGGAGCTGTTTTTT

abundance: once
v_gene: TRBV20-1
j_gene: TRBJ2-1
d_gene: TRBD2
CDR3aa: CSARGGGSGYGNEQFF
CDR3nt: TGCAGTGCTAGAGGGGGGGGATCGGGGTACGGCAATGAGCAGTTCTTC

abundance: -
v_gene: TRBV6-5
j_gene: TRBJ2-5
d_gene: -
CDR3aa: CASSSFQETQYF
CDR3nt: TGTGCCAGCAGTTCCTTTCAAGAGACCCAGTACTTC

abundance: -
v_gene: TRBV20-1
j_gene: TRBJ2-1
d_gene: TRBD2
CDR3aa: CSARDRLAGVNEQFF
CDR3nt: TGCAGTGCTAGAGACCGACTAGCGGGAGTCAATGAGCAGTTCTTC

abundance: few
v_gene: TRBV7-9
j_gene: TRBJ1-1
d_gene: -
CDR3aa: CASSPKGGLPAQAFF
CDR3nt: TGTGCCAGCAGCCCAAAGGGAGGGCTCCCGGCCCAAGCTTTCTTT

abundance: -
v_gene: TRBV12-3/TRBV12-4
j_gene: TRBJ2-2
d_gene: -
CDR3aa: CASNLQEAPGELFF
CDR3nt: TGTGCCAGCAACTTACAGGAAGCGCCCGGGGAGCTGTTTTTT

abundance: -
v_gene: TRBV7-6
j_gene: TRBJ2-1
d_gene: -
CDR3aa: CASSLEGSGSRFNEQFF
CDR3nt: TGTGCCAGCAGCTTAGAAGGCAGTGGGTCCAGGTTCAATGAGCAGTTCTTC

abundance: -
v_gene: TRBV10-3
j_gene: TRBJ1-1
d_gene: -
CDR3aa: CAISGNTEAFF
CDR3nt: TGTGCCATCAGTGGGAACACTGAAGCTTTCTTT

abundance: few
v_gene: TRBV7-2
j_gene: TRBJ2-5
d_gene: TRBD2
CDR3aa: CASSLGLDGTQYF
CDR3nt: TGTGCCAGCAGCTTGGGACTAGACGGGACCCAGTACTTC

abundance: once
v_gene: TRBV20-1
j_gene: TRBJ1-1
d_gene: -
CDR3aa: CSARADSNTEAFF
CDR3nt: TGCAGTGCTAGGGCCGATTCGAACACTGAAGCTTTCTTT

abundance: -
v_gene: TRBV12-3/TRBV12-4
j_gene: TRBJ2-7
d_gene: -
CDR3aa: CASSLAGLGEQYF
CDR3nt: TGTGCCAGCAGTTTAGCGGGGTTAGGCGAGCAGTACTTC

abundance: -
v_gene: TRBV19
j_gene: TRBJ1-5
d_gene: -
CDR3aa: CASSISVQPQHF
CDR3nt: TGTGCCAGTAGTATATCAGTTCAGCCCCAGCATTTT

abundance: few
v_gene: TRBV2
j_gene: TRBJ2-7
d_gene: -
CDR3aa: CATVEEVGYEQYF
CDR3nt: TGTGCCACCGTCGAAGAAGTGGGCTACGAGCAGTACTTC

abundance: -
v_gene: TRBV18
j_gene: TRBJ2-5
d_gene: TRBD2
CDR3aa: CASSPTSGELQETQYF
CDR3nt: TGTGCCAGCTCACCTACTAGCGGGGAGCTTCAAGAGACCCAGTACTTC

abundance: -
v_gene: TRBV21-1
j_gene: TRBJ2-7
d_gene: -
CDR3aa: CASSLQGPGFYEQYF
CDR3nt: TGTGCCAGCTCCCTACAGGGTCCCGGTTTTTACGAGCAGTACTTC

abundance: -
v_gene: TRBV20-1
j_gene: TRBJ1-2
d_gene: -
CDR3aa: CSARGLIGHYGYTF
CDR3nt: TGCAGTGCTCGTGGGTTGATAGGCCACTATGGCTACACCTTC

abundance: -
v_gene: TRBV5-1
j_gene: TRBJ2-5
d_gene: -
CDR3aa: CASSRSETQYF
CDR3nt: TGCGCCAGCAGTAGGTCGGAGACCCAGTACTTC

abundance: -
v_gene: TRBV5-5
j_gene: TRBJ1-5
d_gene: -
CDR3aa: CASSSLGSNQPQHF
CDR3nt: TGTGCCAGCAGCTCCCTCGGAAGCAATCAGCCCCAGCATTTT

abundance: few
v_gene: TRBV29-1
j_gene: TRBJ1-1
d_gene: -
CDR3aa: CSAGMMNTEAFF
CDR3nt: TGCAGCGCCGGAATGATGAACACTGAAGCTTTCTTT

abundance: few
v_gene: TRBV10-3
j_gene: TRBJ2-4
d_gene: -
CDR3aa: CAISGGDIQYF
CDR3nt: TGTGCCATTTCGGGGGGCGACATTCAGTACTTC

abundance: -
v_gene: TRBV5-8
j_gene: TRBJ1-1
d_gene: -
CDR3aa: CACSLRGEAFF
CDR3nt: TGTGCCTGCAGCTTGAGAGGAGAAGCTTTCTTT

abundance: -
v_gene: TRBV7-2
j_gene: TRBJ1-1
d_gene: -
CDR3aa: CASSEGGRVTEAFF
CDR3nt: TGTGCCAGCTCCGAGGGGGGGCGGGTCACTGAAGCTTTCTTT

abundance: few
v_gene: TRBV7-2
j_gene: TRBJ2-3
d_gene: TRBD2
CDR3aa: CASSFSGTSGSDTQYF
CDR3nt: TGTGCCAGCAGCTTTTCCGGGACTAGCGGGTCAGATACGCAGTATTTT

abundance: few
v_gene: TRBV6-5
j_gene: TRBJ2-3
d_gene: -
CDR3aa: CASSYSPRGATDTQYF
CDR3nt: TGTGCCAGCAGTTACTCCCCTAGGGGTGCAACAGATACGCAGTATTTT

abundance: -
v_gene: TRBV5-1
j_gene: TRBJ2-7
d_gene: -
CDR3aa: CASSFMPGYEQYF
CDR3nt: TGCGCCAGCAGCTTTATGCCAGGCTACGAGCAGTACTTC

abundance: -
v_gene: TRBV20-1
j_gene: TRBJ1-1
d_gene: -
CDR3aa: CSGGLTEAFF
CDR3nt: TGCAGCGGGGGGCTGACTGAAGCTTTCTTT

abundance: -
v_gene: TRBV7-8
j_gene: TRBJ2-5
d_gene: -
CDR3aa: CASSPQGLETQYF
CDR3nt: TGTGCCAGCAGCCCCCAGGGATTAGAGACCCAGTACTTC

abundance: -
v_gene: TRBV7-2
j_gene: TRBJ2-1
d_gene: -
CDR3aa: CASSSQGLAGNEQFF
CDR3nt: TGTGCCAGCAGCTCCCAGGGGCTCGCGGGAAATGAGCAGTTCTTC

abundance: -
v_gene: TRBV15
j_gene: TRBJ1-1
d_gene: -
CDR3aa: CATSREPRLINTEAFF
CDR3nt: TGTGCCACCAGCAGAGAGCCCCGGCTGATAAACACTGAAGCTTTCTTT

abundance: -
v_gene: TRBV12-3/TRBV12-4
j_gene: TRBJ2-4
d_gene: TRBD1
CDR3aa: CASSQRRDRGNIQYF
CDR3nt: TGTGCCAGCAGTCAGAGACGGGACAGGGGTAACATTCAGTACTTC

abundance: -
v_gene: TRBV3-1
j_gene: TRBJ1-1
d_gene: -
CDR3aa: CASSQGFRQNTEAFF
CDR3nt: TGTGCCAGCAGCCAAGGCTTCCGACAGAACACTGAAGCTTTCTTT

abundance: -
v_gene: TRBV20-1
j_gene: TRBJ2-7
d_gene: -
CDR3aa: CSAREGGGSYEQYF
CDR3nt: TGCAGTGCTAGAGAGGGGGGCGGGAGCTACGAGCAGTACTTC